These 32 T cell receptor beta chains came from one sample sequenced in a study of blood T cells in healthy people across ages. PCR was performed a second time for about 6 to 12 cycles using a sample-barcoded 5' primer and a J-beta primer mix. TCRdb re-called the 5' RACE reads through MiXCR, storing one row per CDR3 protein. This table holds some 920,000 distinct CDR3 sequences, roughly half found once. The sequenced sample consisted of blood. Every receptor here comes from a woman in her fifties or sixties in good health.

In this sample, this clonotype turned up a few times. V usage is TRBV12-3 or TRBV12-4 and J usage is TRBJ2-7, with D perhaps matching TRBD2 (6 bases). This CDR3 has 13 residues. The V end was cut by 5 bases, the J end by 3 bases, with 11 bases between. The DNA for the CDR3 is TGTGCCAGCAGTCACCGGGAGTACTACGAGCAGTACTTC. It specifies CASSHREYYEQYF.

The chain is built from TRBV28 and TRBJ2-3; a weak D match, TRBD1 (6 bases). This CDR3 comprises 12 residues. The germline gives CDR1 MDHEN, CDR2 SYDVKM. In DNA, the CDR3 is TGTGCGAGGGGGACGCATGCAGATACGCAGTATTTT. Its protein is CARGTHADTQYF.

The chain links TRBV15 to TRBJ2-1, with a tentative D call TRBD1 (6 bases). The CDR3 spans 15 residues. CDR1 is LNHNV, CDR2 YYDKDF, per germline (reference sequence). The V end lost 6 bases, the J end lost 2 bases, and 14 bases lay between the germline ends. In DNA, the CDR3 is TGTGCCACCAGTCCACAGGGTAGGCCCTACAATGAGCAGTTCTTC. It encodes CATSPQGRPYNEQFF. The full variable domain, in which reference TRBV15 and TRBJ2-1 provide the parts outside the CDR3, is DAMVIQNPRYQVTQFGKPVTLSCSQTLNHNVMYWYQQKSSQAPKLLFHYYDKDFNNEADTPDNFQSRRPNTSFCFLDIRSPGLGDTAMYLCATSPQGRPYNEQFFGPGTRLTVL.

This clonotype was detected a few times. This chain links TRBV27 with TRBJ2-7; no reliable D call. The CDR3 contains 13 residues. V lost 0 bases, J lost 6 bases, and 9 bases lay in between. Germline CDR1 reads MNHEY; CDR2 reads SMNVEV (reference sequence). The CDR3 DNA follows: TGTGCCAGCAGTTTATCGAGAACCGGCGAGCAGTACTTC. Amino acids: CASSLSRTGEQYF.

The chain has TRBV12-3 or TRBV12-4 and TRBJ2-5; D may be TRBD1 or TRBD2 (6 bases each). The end of the DNA fits TRBJ2-7 better, so the J call may be wrong. This CDR3 is 14 amino acids long. The CDR3 loop reads CASSLGGSHYEQYF. Here the CDR3 DNA reads TGTGCCAGCAGCCTAGGGGGGTCCCACTACGAGCAGTACTTC.

This chain connects TRBV6-5 to TRBJ2-5; D possibly corresponds to TRBD2 (6 bases). The closer fit of TRBJ2-7 to the DNA end suggests the J call may be wrong. CDR3 length equals 15 residues. Per germline, CDR1 MNHEY and CDR2 SVGAGI. CDR3 nucleotides: TGTGCCAGCAGACTCGGACGAGCGGGTACCTACGAGCAGTACTTC. Residues: CASRLGRAGTYEQYF.

The chain has TRBV3-1 and TRBJ2-7; the D gene is possibly TRBD2 (6 bases). The V end lost 0 bases, the J end lost 0 bases, and 15 bases lay between the germline ends. The CDR3 length is 17 residues. Germline V lookup: CDR1 LGHDT, CDR2 YNNKEL (reference sequence). The CDR3 is CASSQEANRDFSYEQYF. CDR3 DNA sequence: TGTGCCAGCAGCCAAGAGGCGAACCGGGACTTCTCCTACGAGCAGTACTTC.

The sample holds a few counts of this clonotype. The J gene is TRBJ2-7, the V gene TRBV10-3, with D perhaps matching TRBD1 or TRBD2 (5 bases each). This CDR3 region has 15 residues. In germline, CDR1 is ENHRY, CDR2 SYGVKD. Deletions cut 4 bases from V and 2 bases from J, with 15 bases between. The CDR3 DNA reads as TGTGCCATCAGTGCTCCCGGGACCTCCACCTACGAGCAGTACTTC. This encodes CAISAPGTSTYEQYF.

The chain carries TRBV4-1 and TRBJ2-3; D tentatively fits TRBD1 or TRBD2 (9 bases each). CDR1 and CDR2 (germline): MGHRA, YSYEKL. This CDR3 has 20 amino acids. V lost 2 bases, J lost 0 bases, and 24 bases lay in between. DNA for the CDR3: TGCGCCAGCAGCCAACCGACAGGGGGTAGCGGGAGTTTGAGCACAGATACGCAGTATTTT. Amino acids: CASSQPTGGSGSLSTDTQYF.

This clonotype was seen at least ten times. V usage is TRBV12-3 or TRBV12-4 and J usage is TRBJ2-7, with 7 bases aligning to TRBD1. The CDR3 consists of 14 residues. V lost 3 bases, J lost 0 bases, and 2 bases stayed unmatched. CDR3 sequence reads: CASSFGTASYEQYF. The CDR3 DNA follows: TGTGCCAGCAGTTTTGGGACAGCCTCCTACGAGCAGTACTTC.

The chain is built from TRBV29-1 and TRBJ2-1; perhaps TRBD1 as D (5 bases). Germline loops: CDR1 SQVTM, CDR2 ANQGSEA. This CDR3 has 14 amino acids. Deletions cut 1 base from V and 6 bases from J, with 13 bases between. The CDR3 nucleotides read TGCAGCGTTGAAGCGACTCCAGGGCTCAATGAGCAGTTCTTC. As protein: CSVEATPGLNEQFF.

This clonotype was recorded a few times. The V gene is TRBV28, the J gene TRBJ2-3; 7 positions agree with TRBD2. Trimming cost V 8 bases and J 2 bases; bases outside gene matches: 4. The CDR3 spans 13 residues. The germline CDR1 and CDR2 sequences are MDHEN and SYDVKM. The CDR3 loop reads CASLGLITDTQYF. The DNA of the CDR3 is TGTGCCAGCTTGGGACTAATCACAGATACGCAGTATTTT.

This clonotype has only one observation. The chain is built from TRBV13 and TRBJ1-2; D not certain. In germline, CDR1 is PRHDT, CDR2 FYEKMQ (reference sequence). Trimming removed 5 bases from V and 1 base from J, with 5 bases in between. The CDR3 is made up of 12 amino acids. CDR3 region: CASSILNYGYTF. DNA for the CDR3: TGTGCCAGCAGCATACTTAACTATGGCTACACCTTC.

In this sample, this clonotype turned up a few times. The chain combines TRBV7-3 with TRBJ2-3; TRBD1 or TRBD2 may be the D gene (5 bases each). The V end lost 5 bases, the J end lost 5 bases, and 14 bases lay between the germline ends. Germline V gene data show CDR1 as SGHTA and CDR2 as FQGTGA. The CDR3 runs to 14 residues. The chain's CDR3 is CASSPGTPGDTQYF. In DNA form, the CDR3 reads TGTGCCAGCAGCCCCGGGACCCCGGGAGATACGCAGTATTTT. Based on the CDR3 plus reference TRBV7-3 and TRBJ2-3, the full variable domain is GAGVSQTPSNKVTEKGKYVELRCDPISGHTALYWYRQSLGQGPEFLIYFQGTGAADDSGLPNDRFFAVRPEGSVSTLKIQRTERGDSAVYLCASSPGTPGDTQYFGPGTRLTVL.

This clonotype was seen only a few times. The chain has TRBV5-1 and TRBJ2-1; D is perhaps TRBD2 (5 bases). The germline V gene encodes CDR1 SGHRS and CDR2 YFSETQ. The germline V and J ends were trimmed by 2 bases and 3 bases, with 12 bases remaining between them. The CDR3 consists of 15 residues. The CDR3 reads CASSFPGKYYNEQFF. DNA for the CDR3: TGCGCCAGCAGCTTTCCGGGGAAGTACTACAATGAGCAGTTCTTC.

The rearrangement uses TRBV10-3 and TRBJ2-7; TRBD2 matches at 10 bases. The length of the CDR3 is 15 residues. Trimming at V came to 0 bases and at J to 5 bases, leaving 4 bases not matched to a gene. Germline V gene lookup returns CDR1 ENHRY and CDR2 SYGVKD. The CDR3 sequence: CAISESGLAGDEQYF. CDR3 nucleotides: TGTGCCATCAGTGAGTCTGGGCTAGCGGGAGACGAGCAGTACTTC.

The chain joins TRBV5-1 to TRBJ2-1; D uncertain. CDR1 and CDR2 (germline): SGHRS, YFSETQ. Trimming took off 1 base at V and 0 bases at J, with 11 bases between the two ends. The CDR3 runs 16 residues. The CDR3 loop is CASSLWVQSSYNEQFF. The CDR3 DNA reads TGCGCCAGCAGCTTGTGGGTTCAAAGCTCCTACAATGAGCAGTTCTTC.

CDR3 protein: CATSRRGQGASYVDEQFF. Written as DNA, the CDR3 is TGTGCCACCAGCAGAAGAGGACAGGGGGCTAGCTATGTCGATGAGCAGTTCTTC. The chain couples TRBV15 to TRBJ2-1; 11 bases are a match to TRBD1. V shed 2 bases, J shed 8 bases, and the junction held 14 bases outside the gene matches. Germline CDR1 reads LNHNV; CDR2 reads YYDKDF (reference sequence). The CDR3 is 18 amino acids.

The chain combines TRBV20-1 with TRBJ2-7; either TRBD1 or TRBD2 may supply D (7 bases each). There are 14 residues in the CDR3. Between the trimmed V and J ends, which lost 3 bases and 3 bases, there was a span of 15 bases. Germline lookup yields CDR1 DFQATT and CDR2 SNEGSKA (reference sequence). The CDR3 DNA reads as TGCAGTGCTAGGGCCAGGGGGGGGGGCTACGAGCAGTACTTC. Amino acids: CSARARGGGYEQYF.

This CDR3 reads CSVLLADTQYF. Here the CDR3 DNA reads TGCAGCGTTCTTTTGGCGGATACGCAGTATTTT. This chain uses TRBV29-1 with TRBJ2-3; D unresolved. With 5 bases removed from V and 6 bases from J, the gap between germline ends came to 9 bases. The length of the CDR3 is 11 residues. From germline, CDR1 is SQVTM and CDR2 ANQGSEA.

The chain uses TRBV20-1 and TRBJ1-5; weak D call: TRBD1 (6 bases). Germline CDR1 and CDR2: DFQATT and SNEGSKA (reference sequence). The CDR3 is 17 residues long. Between the trimmed V and J ends, which lost 8 bases and 4 bases, there was a span of 27 bases. The CDR3 nucleotides read TGCAGTACCAGATCCAGATCGGACAGTAATCAGAATCAGCCCCAGCATTTT. Amino acids: CSTRSRSDSNQNQPQHF.

This clonotype was detected a few times. The V and J genes are TRBV27 and TRBJ2-7; D not resolved. Germline V gives CDR1 MNHEY, CDR2 SMNVEV (reference sequence). The CDR3 runs 15 residues. Trimming left V 3 bases short and J 1 base short, with 13 bases between. The chain's CDR3 is CASSLDMGTSYEQYF. The CDR3, as DNA: TGTGCCAGCAGTTTGGATATGGGCACTTCCTACGAGCAGTACTTC.

The rearrangement links TRBV3-1 to TRBJ2-5; 8 nucleotides agree with TRBD1. Germline V lookup: CDR1 LGHDT, CDR2 YNNKEL (reference sequence). The CDR3 is 13 residues long. J was trimmed by 2 bases and V by 8 bases; bases with no gene match: 4. In DNA form, the CDR3 reads TGTGCCAGCGGACAGGGTGCGCAAGAGACCCAGTACTTC. Residues: CASGQGAQETQYF.

The chain recombines TRBV12-3 or TRBV12-4 with TRBJ2-3; 7 nucleotides agree with TRBD1. This CDR3 comprises 16 residues. V lost 6 bases to trimming and J lost 6 bases; unmatched junction nucleotides: 15. In DNA, the CDR3 is TGTGCCAGCAGAAGGGGACAGACGGGTATTTGGGATACGCAGTATTTT. As protein: CASRRGQTGIWDTQYF.

This clonotype was detected only a few times. The rearrangement links TRBV4-1 to TRBJ2-7, with 10 bases matching TRBD2. Germline loops: CDR1 MGHRA, CDR2 YSYEKL. V shed 1 base and J 7 bases; nucleotides not matched to a gene: 7. This CDR3 is built from 15 residues. For the CDR3, the DNA is TGCGCCAGCAGCCAAGCTGGGGGACTAGCGTGGGAGCAGTACTTC. It yields the protein CASSQAGGLAWEQYF.

CDR3 nucleotide sequence: TGCAGTGCTGTTGGACTGGTACAAGAGACCCAGTACTTC. Amino acid sequence: CSAVGLVQETQYF. This sequence joins TRBV20-1 and TRBJ2-5; D is possibly TRBD2 (5 bases). Germline V lookup: CDR1 DFQATT, CDR2 SNEGSKA (reference sequence). V was pared by 5 bases and J by 2 bases, with 12 bases between. This CDR3 region has 13 residues.

This chain connects TRBV28 to TRBJ2-5; weak D call: TRBD2 (5 bases). This CDR3 has 12 residues. V dropped 8 bases and J dropped 11 bases, with 18 bases sitting between them. Germline-derived CDR1 and CDR2 are MDHEN and SYDVKM. CDR3 amino acids: CASASNVRVQYF. CDR3 sequence (DNA): TGTGCCAGCGCTTCTAATGTGAGGGTGCAGTACTTC.

This clonotype was seen a handful of times. The junction does not match germline at one end; this may be a read error. The chain's CDR3 is CASSLSGELFF. The CDR3 bases are TGTGCCAGCAGCCTTAGCGGGGAGCTGTTTTTT. The rearrangement joins TRBV5-1 to TRBJ2-2; D is undetermined. The CDR3 runs to 11 residues. Germline V CDR1 and CDR2: SGHRS, YFSETQ.

This clonotype showed up just a few times. This chain connects TRBV4-1 to TRBJ2-5; TRBD2 aligns across 12 bases. The CDR3 totals 15 residues. Germline V lookup: CDR1 MGHRA, CDR2 YSYEKL. The V gene end was trimmed by 4 bases and the J gene end by 4 bases; junction bases not matched to a gene: 4. The CDR3 region has the DNA TGCGCCAGCAGCCGACTAGCGGGAGCGAGAGAGACCCAGTACTTC. Its translation: CASSRLAGARETQYF.

The V gene is TRBV12-3 or TRBV12-4, the J gene TRBJ2-1, with D possibly matching TRBD2 (6 bases). The CDR3 length is 14 residues. The V and J ends lost 7 bases and 6 bases respectively, with 16 bases between them. CDR3 sequence: CASTPGGNRNEQFF. CDR3 coding DNA: TGTGCCAGCACTCCCGGGGGTAACCGCAATGAGCAGTTCTTC.

The chain employs TRBV15 and TRBJ1-2, with D hard to call. Germline CDR1 LNHNV, CDR2 YYDKDF (reference sequence). Between the trimmed V and J ends, which lost 0 bases and 5 bases, there was a span of 13 bases. CDR3 length equals 15 residues. CDR3 sequence: CATSREEGGSYGYTF. The CDR3 DNA reads TGTGCCACCAGCAGAGAAGAGGGTGGGTCTTATGGCTACACCTTC.

This clonotype has only a few counts. The chain has TRBV28 and TRBJ2-7; possible D gene TRBD1, 6 bases. Germline V gene data show CDR1 as MDHEN and CDR2 as SYDVKM. V lost 4 bases, J lost 0 bases, and 13 bases lay in between. The CDR3 contains 15 residues. The CDR3 spells CASSSTGTLSYEQYF. In DNA form, the CDR3 reads TGTGCCAGCAGTTCCACCGGGACACTCTCCTACGAGCAGTACTTC.